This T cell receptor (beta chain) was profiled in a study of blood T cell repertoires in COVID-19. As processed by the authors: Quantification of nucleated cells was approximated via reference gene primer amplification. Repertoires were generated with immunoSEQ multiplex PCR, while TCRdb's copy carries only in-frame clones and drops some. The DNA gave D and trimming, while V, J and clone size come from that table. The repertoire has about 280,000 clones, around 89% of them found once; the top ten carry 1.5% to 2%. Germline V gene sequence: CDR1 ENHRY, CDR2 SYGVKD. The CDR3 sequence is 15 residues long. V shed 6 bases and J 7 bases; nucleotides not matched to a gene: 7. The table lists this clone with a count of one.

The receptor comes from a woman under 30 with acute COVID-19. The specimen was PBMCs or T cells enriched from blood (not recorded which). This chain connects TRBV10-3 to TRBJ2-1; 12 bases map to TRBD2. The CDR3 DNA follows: TGTGCCATCAGCCAGACTAGCGGGAGTGATAATGAGCAGTTCTTC. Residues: CAISQTSGSDNEQFF.